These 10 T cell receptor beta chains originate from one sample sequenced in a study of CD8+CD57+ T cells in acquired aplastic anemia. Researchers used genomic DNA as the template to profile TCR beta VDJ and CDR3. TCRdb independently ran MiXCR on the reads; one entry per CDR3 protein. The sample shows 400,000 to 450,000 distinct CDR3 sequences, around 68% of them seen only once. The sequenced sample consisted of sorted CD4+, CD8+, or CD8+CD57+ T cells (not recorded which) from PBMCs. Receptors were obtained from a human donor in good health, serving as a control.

The CDR3 region is CSARDQGLGRYF. The CDR3 DNA reads TGCAGTGCTAGGGATCAGGGACTCGGGCGGTACTTC. V usage is TRBV20-1 and J usage is TRBJ2-7, with D tentatively TRBD2 (6 bases). The germline V and J ends were trimmed by 3 bases and 12 bases, with 18 bases remaining between them. The CDR3 extends over 12 amino acids. CDR1 is DFQATT, CDR2 SNEGSKA, per germline (reference sequence).

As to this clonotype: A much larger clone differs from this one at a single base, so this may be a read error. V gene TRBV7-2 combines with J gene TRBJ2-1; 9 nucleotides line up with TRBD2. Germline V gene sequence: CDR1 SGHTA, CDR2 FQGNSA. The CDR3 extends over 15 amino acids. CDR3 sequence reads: CASSRSGGSYNEQLF. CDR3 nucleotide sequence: TGTGCCAGCAGCCGGAGCGGGGGGTCGTACAATGAGCAGCTCTTC. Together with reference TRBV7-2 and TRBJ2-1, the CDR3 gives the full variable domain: GAGVSQSPSNKVTEKGKDVELRCDPISGHTALYWYRQSLGQGLEFLIYFQGNSAPDKSGLPSDRFSAERTGGSVSTLTIQRTQQEDSAVYLCASSRSGGSYNEQLFGPGTRLTVL.

The CDR3 DNA is TGTGCCAGCAGCTTAGGGGCGTCCTCTGGGGCCAACGTCCACTTT. Protein: CASSLGASSGANVHF. The chain employs TRBV7-2 and TRBJ1-6; the D gene is possibly TRBD1 (5 bases). The CDR3 spans 15 residues. V lost 1 base, J lost 17 bases, and 21 bases lay in between. The germline CDR1 and CDR2 sequences are SGHTA and FQGNSA. Using reference TRBV7-2 and TRBJ1-6 for the parts outside the CDR3, the full variable domain is GAGVSQSPSNKVTEKGKDVELRCDPISGHTALYWYRQSLGQGLEFLIYFQGNSAPDKSGLPSDRFSAERTGGSVSTLTIQRTQQEDSAVYLCASSLGASSGANVHFGNGTRLTVT.

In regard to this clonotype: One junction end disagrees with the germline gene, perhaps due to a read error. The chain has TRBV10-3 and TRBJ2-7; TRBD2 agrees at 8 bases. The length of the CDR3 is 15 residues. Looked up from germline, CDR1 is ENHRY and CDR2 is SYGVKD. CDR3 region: CAISVTSGKYYEPYF. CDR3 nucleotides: TGTGCCATCAGTGTTACTAGCGGCAAGTACTACGAGCCGTACTTC.

In nucleotides, the CDR3 is TGTGCCAGCGACGCCAGACTAGCGGGGATGTACGAGTACTTC. As protein: CASDARLAGMYEYF. The chain combines TRBV7-2 with TRBJ2-5; 11 bases agree with TRBD2. V lost 8 bases and J lost 12; bases outside the gene matches: 14. Germline V CDR1 and CDR2: SGHTA, FQGNSA. The CDR3 runs 14 residues.

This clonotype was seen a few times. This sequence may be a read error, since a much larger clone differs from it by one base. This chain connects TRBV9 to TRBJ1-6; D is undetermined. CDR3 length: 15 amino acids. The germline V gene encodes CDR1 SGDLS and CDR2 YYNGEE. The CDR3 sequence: CAGSVTSSYNSPLHF. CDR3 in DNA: TGTGCCGGCAGCGTGACGAGCTCCTATAATTCACCCCTCCACTTT.

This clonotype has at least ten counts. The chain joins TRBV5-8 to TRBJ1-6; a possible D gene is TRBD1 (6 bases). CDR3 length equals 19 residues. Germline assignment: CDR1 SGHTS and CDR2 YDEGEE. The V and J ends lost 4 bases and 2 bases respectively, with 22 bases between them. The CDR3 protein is CASSRMTGGRGAYNSPLHF. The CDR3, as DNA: TGTGCCAGCAGCCGAATGACCGGGGGCCGGGGAGCCTATAATTCACCCCTCCACTTT.

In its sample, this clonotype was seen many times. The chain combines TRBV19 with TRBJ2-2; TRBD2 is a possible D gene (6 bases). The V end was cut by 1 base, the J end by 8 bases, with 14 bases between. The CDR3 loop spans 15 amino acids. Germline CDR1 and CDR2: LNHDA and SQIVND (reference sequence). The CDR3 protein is CASSIVRQGGGELFF. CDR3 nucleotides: TGTGCCAGTAGTATAGTTCGGCAGGGAGGAGGGGAGCTGTTTTTT.

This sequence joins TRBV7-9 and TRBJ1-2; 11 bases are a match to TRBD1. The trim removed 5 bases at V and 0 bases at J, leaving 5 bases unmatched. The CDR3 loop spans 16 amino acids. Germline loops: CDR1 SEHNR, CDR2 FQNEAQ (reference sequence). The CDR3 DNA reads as TGTGCCAGCAGCACCCGGACAGGGGGCGCTAACTATGGCTACACCTTC. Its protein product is CASSTRTGGANYGYTF.

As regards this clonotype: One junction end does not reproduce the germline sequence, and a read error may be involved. CDR3 sequence: CASSTPTGRGSTLAF. The CDR3 DNA follows: TGTGCCAGCAGCACCCCCACCGGTCGGGGTTCAACCCTAGCCTTC. V is TRBV2 and J is TRBJ1-6, with D unresolved. The CDR3 is 15 residues long. The germline CDR1 and CDR2 sequences are SNHLY and FYNNEI.